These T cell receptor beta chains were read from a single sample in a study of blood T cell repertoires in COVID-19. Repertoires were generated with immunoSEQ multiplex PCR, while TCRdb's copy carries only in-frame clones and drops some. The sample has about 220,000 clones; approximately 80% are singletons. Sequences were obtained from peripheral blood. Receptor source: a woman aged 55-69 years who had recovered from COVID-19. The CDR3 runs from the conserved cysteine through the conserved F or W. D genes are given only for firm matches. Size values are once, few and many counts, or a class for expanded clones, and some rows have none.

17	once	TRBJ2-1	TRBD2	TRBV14	TGTGCCAGCAGCCAAGATCTTAGTACTAGCGGGAACAATGAGCAGTTCTTC	CASSQDLSTSGNNEQFF
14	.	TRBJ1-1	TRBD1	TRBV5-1	TGCGCCAGCAGCTTGGACAGGGGTGGGACTGAAGCTTTCTTT	CASSLDRGGTEAFF
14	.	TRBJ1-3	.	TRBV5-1	TGCGCCAGCAGCTCCCGGGACACTGGAAACACCATATATTTT	CASSSRDTGNTIYF
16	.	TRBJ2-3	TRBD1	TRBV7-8	TGTGCCAGCAGCGGACGGACAGGGGGCTTTAGAGATACGCAGTATTTT	CASSGRTGGFRDTQYF
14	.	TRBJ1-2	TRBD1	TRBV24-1	TGTGCCACCAGTGATGGGACAGCGGACTATGGCTACACCTTC	CATSDGTADYGYTF
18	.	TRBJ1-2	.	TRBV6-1	TGTGCCAGCAGTGGCCTTCTTGCGCCGATTGTCGCTAACTATGGCTACACCTTC	CASSGLLAPIVANYGYTF
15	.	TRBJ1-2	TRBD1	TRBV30	TGTGCCTGGAGGATACCGGGACAGGGGTACTATGGCTACACCTTC	CAWRIPGQGYYGYTF
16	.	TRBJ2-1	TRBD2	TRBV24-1	TGTGCCACCAGAGTTGCTTCTAGCGGGGGAGACGATGAGCAGTTCTTC	CATRVASSGGDDEQFF
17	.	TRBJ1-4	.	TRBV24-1	TGTGCCACCCCAAAAGGGGCAACAATTGCAACTAATGAAAAACTGTTTTTT	CATPKGATIATNEKLFF
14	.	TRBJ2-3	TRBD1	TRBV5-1	TGCGCCAGCAGCCTGACAGGGGCGGGAGATACGCAGTATTTT	CASSLTGAGDTQYF
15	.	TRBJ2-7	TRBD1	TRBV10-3	TGTGCCATCAGGGGGGACAGGGGAACCCCCTACGAGCAGTACTTC	CAIRGDRGTPYEQYF
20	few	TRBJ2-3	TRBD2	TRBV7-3	TGTGCCAGCACCCAAGGAAGCCTAGCGGGGGGGCCCCCCCACACAGATACGCAGTATTTT	CASTQGSLAGGPPHTDTQYF
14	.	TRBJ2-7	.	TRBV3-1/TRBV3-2	TGTGCCAGCAGCCCGGACTCGGATTCCTACGAGCAGTACTTC	CASSPDSDSYEQYF
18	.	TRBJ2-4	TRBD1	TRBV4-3	TGCGCCAGCAGCCAAGATATCCCAGGGGGCGGTAATCCAGACATTCAGTACTTC	CASSQDIPGGGNPDIQYF
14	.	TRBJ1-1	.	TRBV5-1	TGCGCCAGCAGCTCTGGACAGATGAACACTGAAGCTTTCTTT	CASSSGQMNTEAFF
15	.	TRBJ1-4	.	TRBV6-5	TGTGCCAGCAGTTACTCGTCAGGGCTTTTGGAAAAACTGTTTTTT	CASSYSSGLLEKLFF
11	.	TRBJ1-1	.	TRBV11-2	TGTGCCAGCAGCCCCGGTACTGAAGCTTTCTTT	CASSPGTEAFF
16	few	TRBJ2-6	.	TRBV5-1	TGCGCCAGCAGCTTGTGGCGGCTCTCTGGGGCCAACGTCCTGACTTTC	CASSLWRLSGANVLTF
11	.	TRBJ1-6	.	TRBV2	TGTGCCACGACAGCGAATTCACCCCTCCACTTT	CATTANSPLHF
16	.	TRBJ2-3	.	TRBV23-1	TGCGCCAGCAGTCGTCCCCGGGAAGCACTGACAGATACGCAGTATTTT	CASSRPREALTDTQYF
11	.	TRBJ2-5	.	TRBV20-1	TGCAGTGCTGGGACATTTGAGACCCAGTACTTC	CSAGTFETQYF
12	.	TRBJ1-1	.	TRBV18	TGTGCCAGCTCGACAGGGAACACTGAAGCTTTCTTT	CASSTGNTEAFF
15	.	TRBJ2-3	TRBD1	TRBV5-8	TGTGCCAGCAGATCGCCGGGACAGGGGGCAGATACGCAGTATTTT	CASRSPGQGADTQYF
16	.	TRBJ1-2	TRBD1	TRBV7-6	TGTGCCAGCAGCTTAGTCGAGGGGGCCGAGGGCTATGGCTACACCTTC	CASSLVEGAEGYGYTF
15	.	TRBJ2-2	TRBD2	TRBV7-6	TGTGCCAGCAGCACCAGCGGGGAAGTTCCCGGGGAGCTGTTTTTT	CASSTSGEVPGELFF
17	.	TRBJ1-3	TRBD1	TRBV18	TGTGCCAGCTCACCACGACAGGGGTCGAGCTCTGGAAACACCATATATTTT	CASSPRQGSSSGNTIYF
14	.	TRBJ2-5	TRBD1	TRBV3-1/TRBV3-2	TGTGCCAGCAGCCGTACAGGGGGGAAGGAGACCCAGTACTTC	CASSRTGGKETQYF
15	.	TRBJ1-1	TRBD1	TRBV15	TGTGCCACCAGCAGCTGGCGACAGGGGCGCACTGAAGCTTTCTTT	CATSSWRQGRTEAFF
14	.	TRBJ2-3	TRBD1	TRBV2	TGTGCCAGCAGCCGACAGGGGGGCACAGATACGCAGTATTTT	CASSRQGGTDTQYF
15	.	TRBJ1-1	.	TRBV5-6	TGTGCCAGCAGCCCCACCGAGACAGTCAACACTGAAGCTTTCTTT	CASSPTETVNTEAFF
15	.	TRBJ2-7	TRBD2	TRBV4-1	TGCGCCAGCAGCCAAGCCGTAGCGGGGGAATACGAGCAGTACTTC	CASSQAVAGEYEQYF
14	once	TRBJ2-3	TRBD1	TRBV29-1	TGCAGCGTTGAAGGGGGACAGGACACAGATACGCAGTATTTT	CSVEGGQDTDTQYF
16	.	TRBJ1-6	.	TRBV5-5	TGTGCCAGCAGCTTGGGCAGGGGCGCAGGTAATTCACCCCTCCACTTT	CASSLGRGAGNSPLHF
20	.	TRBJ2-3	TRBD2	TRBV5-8	TGTGCCAGCAGCGGCGGACCGGGACTAGCGGCGTTCAAGGGCACAGATACGCAGTATTTT	CASSGGPGLAAFKGTDTQYF
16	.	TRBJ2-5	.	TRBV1	TGCACCAGCAGCCAAGCTCTCCCGGAGCTACAAGAGACCCAGTACTTC	CTSSQALPELQETQYF
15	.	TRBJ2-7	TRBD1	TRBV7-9	TGTGCCAGCAGCCCTCGACAGGGCAACGGTGGGGGGCAGTACTTC	CASSPRQGNGGGQYF
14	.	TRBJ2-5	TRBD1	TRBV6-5	TGTGCCAGCAGTTTCACAGGGGACCAAGAGACCCAGTACTTC	CASSFTGDQETQYF
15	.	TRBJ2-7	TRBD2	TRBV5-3	TGTGCCAGAAGCCCAAAGCGGGGGCGAAACTACGAGCAGTACTTC	CARSPKRGRNYEQYF
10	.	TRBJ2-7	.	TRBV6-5	TGTGCCAGCAGCGTCTACGAGCAGTACTTC	CASSVYEQYF
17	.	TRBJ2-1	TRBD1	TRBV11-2	TGTGCCAGCAGCTTTTCATTCCGGGACAGGGGCCGGAATGAGCAGTTCTTC	CASSFSFRDRGRNEQFF
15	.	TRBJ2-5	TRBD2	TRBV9	TGTGCCAGCAGCGTTCTAGGGGACGGGGGGGAGACCCAGTACTTC	CASSVLGDGGETQYF
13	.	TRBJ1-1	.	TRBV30	TGTGCCTGGAGCGTAGATCGGCAGACACAAGCTTTCTTT	CAWSVDRQTQAFF